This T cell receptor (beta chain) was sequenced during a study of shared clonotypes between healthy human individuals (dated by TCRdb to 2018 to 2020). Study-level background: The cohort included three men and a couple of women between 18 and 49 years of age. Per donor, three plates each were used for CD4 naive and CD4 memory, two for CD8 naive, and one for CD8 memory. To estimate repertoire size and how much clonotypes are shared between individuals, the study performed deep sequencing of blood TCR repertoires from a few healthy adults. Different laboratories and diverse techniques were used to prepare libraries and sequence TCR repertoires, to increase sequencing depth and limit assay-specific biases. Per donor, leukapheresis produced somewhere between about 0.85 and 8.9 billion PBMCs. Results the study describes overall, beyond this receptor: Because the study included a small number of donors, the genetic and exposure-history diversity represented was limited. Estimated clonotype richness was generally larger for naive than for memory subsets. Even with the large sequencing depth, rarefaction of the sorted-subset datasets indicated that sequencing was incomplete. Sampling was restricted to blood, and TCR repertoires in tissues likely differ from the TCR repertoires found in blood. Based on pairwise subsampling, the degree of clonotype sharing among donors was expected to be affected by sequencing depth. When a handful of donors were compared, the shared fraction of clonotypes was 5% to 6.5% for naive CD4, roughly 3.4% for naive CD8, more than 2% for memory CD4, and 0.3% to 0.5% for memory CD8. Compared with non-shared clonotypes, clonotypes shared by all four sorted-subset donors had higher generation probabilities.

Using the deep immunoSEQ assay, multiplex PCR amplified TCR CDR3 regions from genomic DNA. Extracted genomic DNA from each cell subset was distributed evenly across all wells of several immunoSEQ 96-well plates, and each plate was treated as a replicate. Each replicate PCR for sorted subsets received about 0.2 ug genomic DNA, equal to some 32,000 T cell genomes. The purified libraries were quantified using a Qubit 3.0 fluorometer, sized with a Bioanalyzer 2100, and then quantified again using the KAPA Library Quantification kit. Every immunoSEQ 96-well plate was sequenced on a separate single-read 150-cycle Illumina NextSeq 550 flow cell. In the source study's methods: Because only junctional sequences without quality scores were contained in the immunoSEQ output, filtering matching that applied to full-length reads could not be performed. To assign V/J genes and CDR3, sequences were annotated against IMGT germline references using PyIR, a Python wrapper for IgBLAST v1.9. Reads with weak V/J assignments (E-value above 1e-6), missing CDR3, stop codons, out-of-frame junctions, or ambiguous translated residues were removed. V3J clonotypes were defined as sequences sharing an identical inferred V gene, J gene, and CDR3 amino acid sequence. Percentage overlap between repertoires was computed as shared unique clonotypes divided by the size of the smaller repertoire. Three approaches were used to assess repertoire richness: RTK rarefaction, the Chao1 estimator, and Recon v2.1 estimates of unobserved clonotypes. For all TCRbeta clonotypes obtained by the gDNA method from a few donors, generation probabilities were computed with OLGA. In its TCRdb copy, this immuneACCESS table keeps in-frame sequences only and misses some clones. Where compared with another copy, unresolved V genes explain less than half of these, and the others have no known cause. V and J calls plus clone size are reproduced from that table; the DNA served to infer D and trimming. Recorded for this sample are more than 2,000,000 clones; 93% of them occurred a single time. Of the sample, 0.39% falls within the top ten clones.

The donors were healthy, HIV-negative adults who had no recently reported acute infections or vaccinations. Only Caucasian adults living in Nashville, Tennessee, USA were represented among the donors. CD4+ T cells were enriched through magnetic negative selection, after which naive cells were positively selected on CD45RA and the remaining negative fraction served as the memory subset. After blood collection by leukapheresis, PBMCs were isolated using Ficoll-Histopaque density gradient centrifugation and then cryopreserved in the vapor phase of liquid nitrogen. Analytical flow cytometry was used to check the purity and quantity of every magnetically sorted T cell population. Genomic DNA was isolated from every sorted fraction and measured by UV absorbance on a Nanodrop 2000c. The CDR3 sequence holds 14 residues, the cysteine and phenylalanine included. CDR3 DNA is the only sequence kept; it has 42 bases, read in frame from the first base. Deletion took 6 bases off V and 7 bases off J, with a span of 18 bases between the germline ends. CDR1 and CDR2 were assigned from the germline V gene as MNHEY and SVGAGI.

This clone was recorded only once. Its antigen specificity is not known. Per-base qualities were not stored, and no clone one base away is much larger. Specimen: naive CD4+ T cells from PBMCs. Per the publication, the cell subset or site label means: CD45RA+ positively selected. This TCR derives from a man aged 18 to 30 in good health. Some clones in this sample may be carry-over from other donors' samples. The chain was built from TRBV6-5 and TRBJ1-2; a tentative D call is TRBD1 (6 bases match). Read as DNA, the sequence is TGTGCCAGCAGAGGGGACAAGTTGGTGCGTGGCTACACCTTC. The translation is CASRGDKLVRGYTF.